This T cell receptor beta chain was observed in a study of blood T cell repertoires in COVID-19. On the study more broadly: Acute and convalescent COVID-19 samples came from the United States, Italy and Spain. Nucleic acid was either cDNA or gDNA, and it came from T cells, B-cell-depleted T cells, or PBMCs.

Unmatched junction bases numbered 4, after V lost 6 bases and J lost 4 bases. CDR3 length equals 16 residues. The germline V gene encodes CDR1 SGHNT and CDR2 YYREEE (reference sequence). As originally analysed: How many nucleated cells were present was estimated from reference gene primer amplification. Measured with immunoSEQ multiplex PCR; TCRdb has only the in-frame clones, and not every one. V, J and clone size were drawn from that table, and D and trimming were deduced from the DNA. The profile covers about 59,000 clones, with 60% to 80% appearing a single time and around 12% taken by the ten largest.

This rearrangement joins TRBV5-4 to TRBJ2-1; 16 positions match TRBD2. This sequence was found in a man of 80 years or more with acute or convalescent COVID-19. Sequencing was carried out using peripheral blood. CDR3 amino acids: CASKGTSGGGYNEQFF. The CDR3 region has the DNA TGTGCCAGCAAAGGGACTAGCGGGGGGGGTTACAATGAGCAGTTCTTC.